These T cell receptor beta chains were read from a single sample in a study of blood T cell repertoires in COVID-19. Repertoires were generated with immunoSEQ multiplex PCR, while TCRdb's copy carries only in-frame clones and drops some. The sample records about 150,000 clones, 85% being singletons. The sequenced material came from peripheral blood. These receptors were taken from a woman aged 55 to 70 with COVID-19, enrolled during active disease. The conserved cysteine and the conserved F or W are not part of the CDR3 here. Rows give clone size only sometimes, using once, few, many, or a class for an expanded clone.

clone size	V gene	J gene	CDR3 protein
NA	TRBV30	TRBJ2-1	AWGRQGREQF
NA	TRBV18	TRBJ1-3	ASSPATSSGNTIY
NA	TRBV30	TRBJ2-2	AWKPGFTGELF
NA	TRBV11-3	TRBJ2-1	ASSLYREGEQF
NA	TRBV5-6	TRBJ2-5	ASSFPGLAGGRRETQY
NA	TRBV7-9	TRBJ2-5	ASSSTGTSVTQY
NA	TRBV19	TRBJ2-3	ASTFSGSSTDTQY
NA	TRBV5-1	TRBJ2-5	ASSRTSGSQETQY
NA	TRBV7-8	TRBJ1-2	ASSLAGQGGVYGYT
NA	TRBV11-2	TRBJ1-1	ASSLIRGNTEAF
NA	TRBV5-4	TRBJ2-5	ASSRREVVETQY
NA	TRBV5-1	TRBJ2-6	ASSLAGGGSSSGANVLT
NA	TRBV5-1	TRBJ1-2	ASSLDRVGYT
NA	TRBV6-1	TRBJ2-1	ASSEALRSGRLF
once	TRBV6-6	TRBJ1-6	ASTTTGVNSPLH
NA	TRBV19	TRBJ1-1	ASSTRQMNTEAF
NA	TRBV19	TRBJ1-6	ASSIRDSYNSPLH